This T cell receptor beta chain was sequenced during a study of blood T cell repertoires in COVID-19. Whole-study context: Samples of COVID-19 (acute and convalescent) were obtained from the United States, Italy and Spain. Nucleic acid was either cDNA or gDNA, and it came from T cells, B-cell-depleted T cells, or PBMCs.

The V gene's germline CDR1 is MNHNY and CDR2 SVGAGI (reference sequence). After removal of 5 bases from V and 6 bases from J, the junction contained 7 bases not matched to a gene. CDR3 length: 14 residues. Original analysis: Estimation of nucleated cell counts was performed using reference gene primer amplification. The repertoire was sequenced with immunoSEQ multiplex PCR; TCRdb's copy has only in-frame clones and lacks some. The DNA was the basis for D and trimming; V, J and clone size are from that table. Here the sample spans around 67,000 clones, over 70% being singletons. This sequence joins TRBV6-6 and TRBJ2-7; TRBD1 agrees at 10 bases. The sequence came from a man in his fifties with active COVID-19. Sequencing input: peripheral blood. The CDR3 DNA reads TGTGCCAGCAGTCCCGGACAGGGGGGTAGCGAGCAGTACTTC. Protein: CASSPGQGGSEQYF.